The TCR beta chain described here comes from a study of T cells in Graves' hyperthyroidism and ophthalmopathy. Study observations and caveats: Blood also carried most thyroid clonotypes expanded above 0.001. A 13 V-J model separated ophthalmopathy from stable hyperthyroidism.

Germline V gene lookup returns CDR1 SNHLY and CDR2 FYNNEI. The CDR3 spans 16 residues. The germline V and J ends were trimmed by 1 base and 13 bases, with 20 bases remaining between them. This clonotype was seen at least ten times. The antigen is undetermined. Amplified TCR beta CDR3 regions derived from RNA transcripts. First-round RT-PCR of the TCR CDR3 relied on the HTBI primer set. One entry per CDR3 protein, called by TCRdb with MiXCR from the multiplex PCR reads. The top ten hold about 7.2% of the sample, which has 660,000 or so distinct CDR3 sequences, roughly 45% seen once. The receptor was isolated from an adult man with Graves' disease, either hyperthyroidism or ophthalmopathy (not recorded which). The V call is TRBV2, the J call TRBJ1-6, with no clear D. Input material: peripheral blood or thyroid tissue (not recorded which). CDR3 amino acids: CASSEGRGTVTAPLHF. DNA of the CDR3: TGTGCCAGCAGTGAAGGACGGGGAACGGTCACAGCTCCCCTCCACTTT.